These T cell receptor beta chains were read from a single sample in a study of T cells after posttransplantation cyclophosphamide. Libraries were prepared by immunoSEQ multiplex PCR; TCRdb keeps only in-frame clonotypes and omits some of them. The sample includes roughly 12,000 clones, approximately 95% of them seen just once. The specimen was naive CD8+ T cells sorted from PBMCs. These receptors all stem from a man younger than 40 in good health and a related stem cell transplant donor. The CDR3 runs from the conserved cysteine through the conserved F or W. A D gene is named only where the DNA matches it firmly. Clone size is shown for a subset of rows, as once, few, many or a class of expanded clone.

size: .
D: .
V: TRBV19
J: TRBJ1-6
DNA: TGTGCCACTGAGGCCACTGGGGCGCATAATTCACCCCTCCACTTT
CDR3: CATEATGAHNSPLHF

size: .
D: TRBD1
V: TRBV11-2
J: TRBJ2-7
DNA: TGTGCCAGCAGCTTAGGCCCAACAGGGGCCGAGACCTACGAGCAGTACTTC
CDR3: CASSLGPTGAETYEQYF

size: .
D: .
V: TRBV19
J: TRBJ1-5
DNA: TGTGCCAGTAGTACTGCGAGCAATCAGCCCCAGCATTTT
CDR3: CASSTASNQPQHF

size: once
D: .
V: TRBV7-9
J: TRBJ2-2
DNA: TGTGCCAGCAGCACTACATCCGGGGAGCTGTTTTTT
CDR3: CASSTTSGELFF

size: .
D: TRBD1
V: TRBV4-1
J: TRBJ2-7
DNA: TGCGCCAGCAGCCACAGGACAGGGGGTAGCTACGAGCAGTACTTC
CDR3: CASSHRTGGSYEQYF

size: .
D: .
V: TRBV19
J: TRBJ1-2
DNA: TGTGCCAGTATTTATAGAGGAGACAGCACCAACTATGGCTACACCTTC
CDR3: CASIYRGDSTNYGYTF

size: .
D: .
V: TRBV9
J: TRBJ1-3
DNA: TGTGCCAGCCGAGCTGGCTCTGGAAACACCATATATTTT
CDR3: CASRAGSGNTIYF

size: once
D: TRBD2
V: TRBV7-6
J: TRBJ2-5
DNA: TGTGCCAGCAGCTTAGGGCGGGGGGACCCCGAGACCCAGTACTTC
CDR3: CASSLGRGDPETQYF

size: .
D: TRBD1
V: TRBV11-1
J: TRBJ2-7
DNA: TGTGCCAGCAGCTTAGCGCAATGGACAGGCCTCTCCTACGAGCAGTACTTC
CDR3: CASSLAQWTGLSYEQYF

size: .
D: TRBD1
V: TRBV19
J: TRBJ1-1
DNA: TGTGCCAGTAGTACCGGGACAGGGGGGATGAACACTGAAGCTTTCTTT
CDR3: CASSTGTGGMNTEAFF

size: .
D: TRBD1
V: TRBV16
J: TRBJ2-1
DNA: TGTGCCAGCAGCCACGAGACAGGGACCTACAATGAGCAGTTCTTC
CDR3: CASSHETGTYNEQFF

size: .
D: .
V: TRBV28
J: TRBJ2-7
DNA: TGTGCCAGCAGAAAATTAAACACCTACGAGCAGTACTTC
CDR3: CASRKLNTYEQYF

size: .
D: TRBD1
V: TRBV4-3
J: TRBJ2-7
DNA: TGCGCCAGCAGCCAATCGAGGGCAGGGGGTAACTACGAGCAGTACTTC
CDR3: CASSQSRAGGNYEQYF

size: .
D: .
V: TRBV2
J: TRBJ2-1
DNA: TGTGCCAGCGGCCGGGACTCCCCCCCTAATGAGCAGTTCTTC
CDR3: CASGRDSPPNEQFF

size: .
D: .
V: TRBV5-1
J: TRBJ2-7
DNA: TGCGCCAGCAGCCTCTTGGGGCAGGGTGCGGCCTACGAGCAGTACTTC
CDR3: CASSLLGQGAAYEQYF

size: .
D: .
V: TRBV10-3
J: TRBJ2-4
DNA: TGTGCCATCAGTGAAACGGGGGCCAAAAACATTCAGTACTTC
CDR3: CAISETGAKNIQYF

size: .
D: TRBD2
V: TRBV7-9
J: TRBJ2-3
DNA: TGTGCCAGCAGCGCCATCCGCGGGGGGCGGGGAGATACGCAGTATTTT
CDR3: CASSAIRGGRGDTQYF

size: .
D: .
V: TRBV11-2
J: TRBJ2-3
DNA: TGTGCCAGCAGCTTAGATCCGGCGGGCCGCCCCCACACAGATACGCAGTATTTT
CDR3: CASSLDPAGRPHTDTQYF

size: .
D: .
V: TRBV5-1
J: TRBJ1-1
DNA: TGCGCCAGCTCAATTGGGGGCAGAGGGACTGAAGCTTTCTTT
CDR3: CASSIGGRGTEAFF

size: .
D: TRBD1
V: TRBV5-4
J: TRBJ1-2
DNA: TGTGCCAGCAGCTTGAGGACAGGGGGCAGCGGCTATGGCTACACCTTC
CDR3: CASSLRTGGSGYGYTF

size: .
D: TRBD1
V: TRBV7-3
J: TRBJ1-1
DNA: TGTGCCGGCAGCTCCCAAGGGGGCGCGAACACTGAAGCTTTCTTT
CDR3: CAGSSQGGANTEAFF

size: .
D: TRBD1
V: TRBV4-3
J: TRBJ2-7
DNA: TGCGCCAGCAGCCAAGAAAGGGGGCCCCCCTACGAGCAGTACTTC
CDR3: CASSQERGPPYEQYF

size: .
D: .
V: TRBV7-8
J: TRBJ1-5
DNA: TGTGCCAGCAGCTCACCCCGCTCCAGGCATTATCAGCCCCAGCATTTT
CDR3: CASSSPRSRHYQPQHF

size: .
D: .
V: TRBV7-6
J: TRBJ1-1
DNA: TGTGCCAGCAGCTTAGATGACACCGCGAACACTGAAGCTTTCTTT
CDR3: CASSLDDTANTEAFF

size: .
D: .
V: TRBV7-9
J: TRBJ2-3
DNA: TGTGCCAGCAGCTTTCAGACAGATACGCAGTATTTT
CDR3: CASSFQTDTQYF

size: .
D: TRBD1
V: TRBV5-4
J: TRBJ2-1
DNA: TGTGCCAGCAGCTTGGGGGACAGGTCCTACAATGAGCAGTTCTTC
CDR3: CASSLGDRSYNEQFF

size: .
D: TRBD1
V: TRBV7-9
J: TRBJ1-6
DNA: TGTGCCAGCAGCCCGGACAGGGGCCCTCGTTCACCCCTCCACTTT
CDR3: CASSPDRGPRSPLHF